What follows describes a single TCR beta chain. The data were taken from a study of blood T cell repertoires in COVID-19. Study details: Both acute and convalescent COVID-19 samples were obtained from the United States, Italy and Spain.

This CDR3 spans 13 amino acids. V was clipped by 6 bases and J by 4 bases; unmatched bases: 4. Per the germline V gene, CDR1 is SGHVS and CDR2 is FQNEAQ. The table came from immunoSEQ multiplex PCR; TCRdb's copy has only in-frame clones and leaves some out. The profile covers roughly 200,000 clones, with approximately 90% appearing a single time and 0.88% taken by the ten largest. The TCR sequence derives from a young woman who had recovered from COVID-19. V gene TRBV7-8 combines with J gene TRBJ2-5, with 8 nucleotides matching TRBD1. The sample was peripheral blood. This CDR3 is CASSAQGAETQYF. CDR3 sequence (DNA): TGTGCCAGCAGTGCTCAGGGGGCAGAGACCCAGTACTTC.